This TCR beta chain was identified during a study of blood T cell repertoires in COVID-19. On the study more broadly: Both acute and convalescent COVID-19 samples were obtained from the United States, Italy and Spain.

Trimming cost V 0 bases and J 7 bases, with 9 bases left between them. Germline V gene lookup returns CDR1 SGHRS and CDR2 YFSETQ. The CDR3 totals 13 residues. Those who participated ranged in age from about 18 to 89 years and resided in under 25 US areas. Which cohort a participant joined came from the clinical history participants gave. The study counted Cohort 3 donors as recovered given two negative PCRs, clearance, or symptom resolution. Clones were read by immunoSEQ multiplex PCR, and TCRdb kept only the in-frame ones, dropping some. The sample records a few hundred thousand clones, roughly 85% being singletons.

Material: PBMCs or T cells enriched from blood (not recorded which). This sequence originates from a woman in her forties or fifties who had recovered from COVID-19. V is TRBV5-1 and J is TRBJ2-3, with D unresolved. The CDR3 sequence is CASSLVLGHTQYF. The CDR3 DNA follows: TGCGCCAGCAGCTTGGTTCTGGGCCATACGCAGTATTTT.